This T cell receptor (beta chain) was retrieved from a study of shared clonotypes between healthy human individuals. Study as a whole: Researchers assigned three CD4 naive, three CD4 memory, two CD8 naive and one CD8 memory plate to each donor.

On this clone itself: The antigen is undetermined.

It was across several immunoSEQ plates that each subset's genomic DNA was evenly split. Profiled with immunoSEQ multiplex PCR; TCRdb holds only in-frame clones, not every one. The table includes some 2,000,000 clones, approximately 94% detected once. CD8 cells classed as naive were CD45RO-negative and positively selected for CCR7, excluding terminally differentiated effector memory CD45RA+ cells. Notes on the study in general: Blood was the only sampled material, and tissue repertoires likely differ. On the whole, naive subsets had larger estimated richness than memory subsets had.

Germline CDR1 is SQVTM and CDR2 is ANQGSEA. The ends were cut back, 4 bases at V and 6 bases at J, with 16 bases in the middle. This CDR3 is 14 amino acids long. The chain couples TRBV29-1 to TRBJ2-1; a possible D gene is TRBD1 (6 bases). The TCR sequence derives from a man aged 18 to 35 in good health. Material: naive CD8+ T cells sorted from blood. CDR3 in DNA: TGCAGCGTTGTGTCCGGGACAACTATCAATGAGCAGTTCTTC. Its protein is CSVVSGTTINEQFF.